Below are 23 T cell receptor beta chains sequenced from a single sample in a study of human T cells and chemical hapten exposure. TCRdb analysed the 5' RACE reads with MiXCR anew, one entry per CDR3 protein. The table includes approximately 80,000 distinct CDR3 sequences, less than 20% detected once. Before extraction, the whole blood was not fractionated, and total RNA was taken from it. The receptors come from a female donor in good health.

A few counts support this clonotype. The V call is TRBV7-9, the J call TRBJ1-5; the D gene is possibly TRBD1 (5 bases). Germline CDR1 and CDR2: SEHNR and FQNEAQ (reference sequence). V gave up 4 bases and J gave up 2 bases, with 6 bases separating them. The CDR3 covers 13 residues. The CDR3 region is CASSWGGNQPQHF. DNA of the CDR3: TGTGCCAGCAGCTGGGGGGGCAATCAGCCCCAGCATTTT.

The chain is built from TRBV19 and TRBJ1-1; a possible D gene is TRBD1 (5 bases). Germline V lookup: CDR1 LNHDA, CDR2 SQIVND (reference sequence). The CDR3 length is 18 residues. The ends were cut back, 1 base at V and 0 bases at J, with 18 bases in the middle. DNA of the CDR3: TGTGCCAGTAGTATAGTCTTGGGAGCGGGACGTCTGAACACTGAAGCTTTCTTT. It is translated as CASSIVLGAGRLNTEAFF.

This sequence joins TRBV28 and TRBJ2-4, with no clear D. CDR1 and CDR2 from the germline V gene are MDHEN and SYDVKM. V was shortened by 6 bases and J by 0 bases, with 15 bases between the two germline ends. The CDR3 is made up of 16 amino acids. DNA for the CDR3: TGTGCCAGCAGCCCCCCTACTTACTTAGCCAAAAACATTCAGTACTTC. Translating it yields CASSPPTYLAKNIQYF.

Only a few counts were recorded for this clonotype. The chain uses TRBV2 and TRBJ2-5, with TRBD2 matching over 13 bases. Germline CDR1 is SNHLY and CDR2 is FYNNEI. This CDR3 is built from 15 residues. Trimming took 5 bases from V and 7 from J; bases not matched to a gene: 7. DNA of the CDR3: TGTGCCAGCAGTACCGGGACTAGCGGGGCGAGGACCCAGTACTTC. Protein product: CASSTGTSGARTQYF. Variable domain in full (rest from reference TRBV2 and TRBJ2-5): EPEVTQTPSHQVTQMGQEVILRCVPISNHLYFYWYRQILGQKVEFLVSFYNNEISEKSEIFDDQFSVERPDGSNFTLKIRSTKLEDSAMYFCASSTGTSGARTQYFGPGTRLLVL.

This clonotype was seen a few times. The rearrangement uses TRBV6-5 and TRBJ2-1; D gene unclear. V was cut by 5 bases and J by 3 bases, with 14 bases left in between. The germline CDR1 and CDR2 sequences are MNHEY and SVGAGI. The CDR3 sequence is 15 residues long. The CDR3 DNA reads TGTGCCAGCAGTCCGGACGGTCGTAGCTACAATGAGCAGTTCTTC. This sequence encodes CASSPDGRSYNEQFF.

The V call is TRBV2, the J call TRBJ2-5; tentatively, D is TRBD1 or TRBD2 (6 bases each). The CDR3 loop spans 16 amino acids. Germline V gene data show CDR1 as SNHLY and CDR2 as FYNNEI. V lost 4 bases and J lost 1, with 16 bases in between. The CDR3 DNA is TGTGCCAGCAGTGCGAGACCGGGGGCATCCCAAGAGACCCAGTACTTC. Translated: CASSARPGASQETQYF. Complete variable domain (other parts from reference TRBV2 and TRBJ2-5): EPEVTQTPSHQVTQMGQEVILRCVPISNHLYFYWYRQILGQKVEFLVSFYNNEISEKSEIFDDQFSVERPDGSNFTLKIRSTKLEDSAMYFCASSARPGASQETQYFGPGTRLLVL.

The chain couples TRBV29-1 to TRBJ2-1, with a possible D match to TRBD2 (5 bases). The ends were cut back, 3 bases at V and 7 bases at J, with 13 bases in the middle. CDR1 SQVTM and CDR2 ANQGSEA come from the germline V gene. CDR3 length: 13 amino acids. The CDR3 reads CSVEGGLLNEQFF. The CDR3 DNA reads as TGCAGCGTTGAGGGCGGGCTCCTGAATGAGCAGTTCTTC.

This clonotype showed up many times. This chain joins TRBV12-3 or TRBV12-4 and TRBJ1-1, with 7 bases identical to TRBD1. The CDR3 is 15 amino acids. Unmatched junction bases numbered 8, after V lost 3 bases and J lost 4 bases. The CDR3 here is CASSFRQGGITEAFF. The CDR3 DNA is TGTGCCAGCAGTTTTAGACAGGGCGGAATCACTGAAGCTTTCTTT.

This clonotype was observed a handful of times. The chain uses TRBV5-4 and TRBJ2-6; 7 bases map to TRBD1. V shed 4 bases, J shed 0 bases, and the junction held 7 bases outside the gene matches. This CDR3 is built from 17 residues. The germline gives CDR1 SGHNT, CDR2 YYREEE (reference sequence). The CDR3 sequence is CASSGMPGGSGANVLTF. CDR3 DNA: TGTGCCAGCAGCGGAATGCCAGGGGGCTCTGGGGCCAACGTCCTGACTTTC.

This clonotype was counted only a few times. V and J are TRBV4-3 and TRBJ1-1, with TRBD1 matching 7 bases. The CDR3 contains 17 residues. Trimming cost V 1 base and J 2 bases; bases outside gene matches: 10. Germline V gene data show CDR1 as LGHNA and CDR2 as YSLEER. The CDR3 protein is CASSQGGQSPRNTEAFF. In nucleotides, the CDR3 is TGCGCCAGCAGCCAAGGGGGACAGTCCCCGAGAAACACTGAAGCTTTCTTT.

In this sample, this clonotype turned up a few times. The chain has TRBV20-1 and TRBJ1-1; possibly TRBD1 for D (6 bases). Between the trimmed V and J ends, which lost 5 bases and 5 bases, there was a span of 12 bases. The germline gives CDR1 DFQATT, CDR2 SNEGSKA (reference sequence). The CDR3 has 12 amino acids. The CDR3 DNA follows: TGCAGTGCTTACACAGGGAGTACTGAAGCTTTCTTT. As protein: CSAYTGSTEAFF.

This clonotype showed up just a few times. The chain combines TRBV7-2 with TRBJ2-2; no reliable D call. Germline V gene lookup returns CDR1 SGHTA and CDR2 FQGNSA. Between the trimmed V and J ends, which lost 3 bases and 7 bases, there was a span of 3 bases. The CDR3 spans 11 residues. As DNA, the CDR3 is TGTGCCAGCAGCTTCCACGGGGAGCTGTTTTTT. Its translation: CASSFHGELFF.

This clonotype appeared a few times. One end of the junction does not line up with germline, which may come from a read error. The chain combines TRBV28 with TRBJ2-7, with 12 nucleotides matching TRBD2. Germline V gene sequence: CDR1 MDHEN, CDR2 SYDVKM. The CDR3 totals 14 residues. The CDR3 sequence is CASSSRTSGTLSPF. The CDR3 DNA sequence: TGTGCCAGCAGCTCTCGGACTAGCGGGACCCTCAGTCCTTTC.

There are a few counts of this clonotype. This chain connects TRBV30 to TRBJ2-7; D unclear. The CDR3 has 13 amino acids. The germline V gene encodes CDR1 GTSNPN and CDR2 SVGIG (reference sequence). V was clipped by 2 bases and J by 2 bases, with 10 bases between them. The CDR3 nucleotides are TGTGCCTGGAGTCCGGCGACCGCCTACGAGCAGTACTTC. It translates to CAWSPATAYEQYF.

This clonotype came up many times. The chain carries TRBV6-1 and TRBJ2-7; D is uncertain. Deletions cut 7 bases from V and 3 bases from J, with 10 bases between. The germline V gene has CDR1 MNHNS and CDR2 SASEGT. The CDR3 loop spans 12 amino acids. The CDR3 is CASIAEFYEQYF. As DNA, the CDR3 is TGTGCCAGCATTGCAGAGTTCTACGAGCAGTACTTC.

This clonotype was seen a handful of times. V and J are TRBV7-8 and TRBJ2-7, with TRBD2 identical over 9 bases. V gave up 7 bases and J gave up 4 bases; unmatched junction bases: 5. The germline V gene encodes CDR1 SGHVS and CDR2 FQNEAQ. This CDR3 is built from 13 residues. The CDR3 region is CASKGGGAYEQYF. The CDR3 DNA is TGTGCCAGCAAAGGCGGGGGGGCGTACGAGCAGTACTTC.

Here the CDR3 reads CASSLVDGYEQYF. The CDR3 region has the DNA TGTGCCAGCAGCTTAGTAGATGGCTACGAGCAGTACTTC. V and J are TRBV7-2 and TRBJ2-7; no definite D call. The CDR3 has 13 residues. The V gene lost 1 base and the J gene lost 3 bases, with 7 bases spanning the gap. Germline V gives CDR1 SGHTA, CDR2 FQGNSA.

The chain combines TRBV30 with TRBJ2-7; a possible D gene is TRBD1 (6 bases). Between the trimmed V and J ends, which lost 4 bases and 2 bases, there was a span of 12 bases. The CDR3 contains 13 residues. Germline CDR1 GTSNPN, CDR2 SVGIG (reference sequence). The CDR3 protein is CAWMRTAAYEQYF. CDR3 nucleotides: TGTGCCTGGATGAGGACAGCCGCCTACGAGCAGTACTTC.

This clonotype was picked up a small number of times. This chain joins TRBV29-1 and TRBJ1-5, with 8 bases identical to TRBD1. V dropped 6 bases and J dropped 1; count of bases not matched to a gene: 5. The CDR3 length is 14 residues. Germline assignment: CDR1 SQVTM and CDR2 ANQGSEA. The CDR3 DNA is TGCAGCGTCGTGACAGGGGACAGCAATCAGCCCCAGCATTTT. It codes for CSVVTGDSNQPQHF.

This clonotype was observed a few times. The chain couples TRBV6-5 to TRBJ1-1; D not resolved. CDR1 MNHEY and CDR2 SVGAGI come from the germline V gene. CDR3 length: 11 amino acids. Trimming pared 4 bases from V and 8 bases from J, leaving 8 bases between. The DNA for the CDR3 is TGTGCCAGCAGTTTGGACGGAGAAGCTTTCTTT. Its translation: CASSLDGEAFF.

The chain couples TRBV14 to TRBJ1-1; 7 bases agree with TRBD1. V gave up 4 bases and J gave up 7 bases; unmatched junction bases: 9. CDR3 length: 14 amino acids. The germline V gene encodes CDR1 SGHDN and CDR2 FVKESK. CDR3 bases: TGTGCCAGCAGCCCCCTGGACAGGCTCGGTGAAGCTTTCTTT. Encoded protein: CASSPLDRLGEAFF.

This rearrangement joins TRBV28 to TRBJ2-3; TRBD1 matches at 7 bases. The CDR3 loop spans 17 amino acids. From germline, CDR1 is MDHEN and CDR2 SYDVKM. Losses at the gene ends were 4 bases for V and 2 bases for J; bases not matched to a gene: 12. The chain's CDR3 is CASSSIPGQITTDTQYF. CDR3 nucleotides: TGTGCCAGCAGTTCTATCCCGGGACAGATAACCACAGATACGCAGTATTTT.

The chain joins TRBV7-2 to TRBJ1-6; no reliable D call. CDR1 is SGHTA, CDR2 FQGNSA, per germline. CDR3 length: 12 residues. V lost 3 bases, J lost 5 bases, and 2 bases lay in between. CDR3 amino acids: CASSFNNSPLHF. In DNA form, the CDR3 reads TGTGCCAGCAGCTTCAATAATTCACCCCTCCACTTT.